What follows are 20 T cell receptor beta chains derived from one specimen sequenced in a study of cytomegalovirus exposure and HLA in healthy donors (dated by TCRdb to 2015 to 2018). The library came from the immunoSEQ multiplex PCR assay. As stored in TCRdb, this immuneACCESS dataset retains in-frame rearrangements with V and J assigned. A fraction of the clones does not appear; measured against another copy, unresolved V genes explain less than half of the discrepancy, and the remainder lacks a known reason. The sample table lists about 160,000 clones, roughly 95% of them with a count of one. Roughly 0.83% of the sample goes to the ten largest clones. Input material: PBMCs. The receptors stem from a young woman in good health and CMV-seronegative.

The rearrangement uses TRBV5-1 and TRBJ2-5; TRBD2 matches 9 bases. The V gene end was trimmed by 6 bases and the J gene end by 1 base; junction bases not matched to a gene: 7. The CDR3 length is 15 residues. CDR1 is SGHRS and CDR2 is YFSETQ in the germline V gene. CDR3 bases: TGCGCCAGCAAGGCTAGCGGGGCACCCCAAGAGACCCAGTACTTC. As protein: CASKASGAPQETQYF.

V usage is TRBV6-5 and J usage is TRBJ1-1, with D perhaps TRBD1 (6 bases). CDR1 MNHEY and CDR2 SVGAGI come from the germline V gene. V shed 5 bases and J shed 4 bases, with 11 bases lying between them. The CDR3 is 13 residues long. The CDR3 DNA reads TGTGCCAGCAGTCGAGGACAGATCACTGAAGCTTTCTTT. Translating it yields CASSRGQITEAFF.

The V and J genes are TRBV7-2 and TRBJ2-7; 8 bases fit TRBD2. The trim removed 3 bases at V and 3 bases at J, leaving 7 bases unmatched. This CDR3 has 15 residues. The germline gives CDR1 SGHTA, CDR2 FQGNSA. The CDR3, as DNA: TGTGCCAGCAGCTTCGGCCCGGGGGGGGGCTACGAGCAGTACTTC. This translates into CASSFGPGGGYEQYF.

The chain joins TRBV6-1 to TRBJ1-5, with 7 bases aligning to TRBD1. CDR1 MNHNS and CDR2 SASEGT come from the germline V gene. Germline trimming cut 2 bases from V and 5 bases from J; bases unmatched to any gene: 6. The CDR3 loop spans 15 amino acids. CDR3 region: CASSEWGQTDQPQHF. In DNA form, the CDR3 reads TGTGCCAGCAGTGAATGGGGACAGACCGATCAGCCCCAGCATTTT.

The chain joins TRBV7-2 to TRBJ2-1, with a weak D call TRBD2 (6 bases). The germline V and J ends were trimmed by 4 bases and 8 bases, with 24 bases remaining between them. This CDR3 spans 17 amino acids. CDR1 is SGHTA and CDR2 is FQGNSA in the germline V gene. CDR3 DNA: TGTGCCAGCAGCTATAGACGGCGGTTTGGGACTGCTGATGAGCAGTTCTTC. Its translation: CASSYRRRFGTADEQFF.

The rearrangement uses TRBV5-5 and TRBJ2-2, with no clear D. CDR1 is SGHKS and CDR2 is YYEKEE in the germline V gene (reference sequence). V gave up 4 bases and J gave up 6 bases, with 10 bases separating them. The CDR3 sequence is 13 residues long. For the CDR3, the DNA is TGTGCCAGCAGCCAACTAAGCTCCGGGGAGCTGTTTTTT. Translation: CASSQLSSGELFF. Drawing the rest from reference TRBV5-5 and TRBJ2-2, the complete variable domain is DAGVTQSPTHLIKTRGQQVTLRCSPISGHKSVSWYQQVLGQGPQFIFQYYEKEERGRGNFPDRFSARQFPNYSSELNVNALLLGDSALYLCASSQLSSGELFFGEGSRLTVL.

CDR3 region: CASSLEGVGYRGSYNEQFF. The CDR3, as DNA: TGTGCCAGCAGCTTAGAAGGCGTTGGTTATCGGGGCTCCTACAATGAGCAGTTCTTC. The chain uses TRBV7-2 and TRBJ2-1; D is perhaps TRBD2 (5 bases). Germline loops: CDR1 SGHTA, CDR2 FQGNSA. V was shortened by 1 base and J by 0 bases, with 19 bases between the two germline ends. This CDR3 is 19 amino acids long. Together with reference TRBV7-2 and TRBJ2-1, the CDR3 gives the full variable domain: GAGVSQSPSNKVTEKGKDVELRCDPISGHTALYWYRQSLGQGLEFLIYFQGNSAPDKSGLPSDRFSAERTGGSVSTLTIQRTQQEDSAVYLCASSLEGVGYRGSYNEQFFGPGTRLTVL.

The chain carries TRBV4-3 and TRBJ2-3; D perhaps matches TRBD1 (5 bases). The CDR3 extends over 16 amino acids. The germline CDR1 and CDR2 sequences are LGHNA and YSLEER. Trimming removed 3 bases at V and 0 bases at J, with 13 bases between. The CDR3 coding sequence is TGCGCCAGCAGCCAGACGACAGACTCTAGCACAGATACGCAGTATTTT. Protein sequence: CASSQTTDSSTDTQYF.

This sequence joins TRBV27 and TRBJ2-1, with 8 bases aligning to TRBD2. Trimming at V came to 8 bases and at J to 8 bases, leaving 8 bases not matched to a gene. The CDR3 loop spans 13 amino acids. CDR1 is MNHEY, CDR2 SMNVEV, per germline (reference sequence). Here the CDR3 reads CASAGGRTDEQFF. The CDR3 DNA sequence: TGTGCCAGCGCGGGCGGGAGGACCGATGAGCAGTTCTTC.

The table lists this clone with a few counts. The CDR3 reads CASRRDRAGANVLTF. The CDR3 DNA sequence: TGCGCCAGCAGACGCGACAGGGCTGGGGCCAACGTCCTGACTTTC. This sequence joins TRBV10-2 and TRBJ2-6, with TRBD1 matching over 7 bases. The V and J ends lost 6 bases and 2 bases, in that order; junction bases with no gene match: 4. Germline V lookup: CDR1 WSHSY, CDR2 SAAADI. The CDR3 runs 15 residues.

V gene TRBV9 combines with J gene TRBJ1-2; weak D call: TRBD1 (5 bases). With 0 bases removed from V and 0 bases from J, the gap between germline ends came to 12 bases. Germline V gene lookup returns CDR1 SGDLS and CDR2 YYNGEE. The CDR3 length is 16 residues. The CDR3 here is CASSVAQQAPNYGYTF. CDR3 in DNA: TGTGCCAGCAGCGTAGCTCAACAGGCGCCTAACTATGGCTACACCTTC.

The rearrangement links TRBV11-2 to TRBJ1-1; tentatively, D is TRBD1 (5 bases). The CDR3 is made up of 12 amino acids. In germline, CDR1 is SGHAT, CDR2 FQNNGV. V was trimmed by 5 bases and J by 9 bases, leaving 13 bases between them. This CDR3 reads CASSLGQGQAFF. In nucleotides, the CDR3 is TGTGCCAGCAGCCTGGGGCAGGGCCAAGCTTTCTTT. The variable domain in full, completed from reference TRBV11-2 and TRBJ1-1, reads EAGVAQSPRYKIIEKRQSVAFWCNPISGHATLYWYQQILGQGPKLLIQFQNNGVVDDSQLPKDRFSAERLKGVDSTLKIQPAKLEDSAVYLCASSLGQGQAFFGQGTRLTVV.

The genes are TRBV7-3 and TRBJ1-1, with D perhaps matching TRBD1 (5 bases). The V end lost 6 bases, the J end lost 1 base, and 9 bases lay between the germline ends. In germline, CDR1 is SGHTA, CDR2 FQGTGA. The CDR3 spans 13 residues. This chain's CDR3 is CASSQDKNTEAFF. DNA of the CDR3: TGTGCCAGCAGTCAGGACAAGAACACTGAAGCTTTCTTT.

The J gene is TRBJ2-1, the V gene TRBV7-9; 14 nucleotides line up with TRBD2. The J segment lost 10 bases and the V segment lost 1 base, leaving 6 bases of the junction unmatched. CDR1 is SEHNR and CDR2 is FQNEAQ in the germline V gene (reference sequence). CDR3 length: 16 amino acids. The CDR3 is CASSLGGLAGGSEQFF. The CDR3 coding sequence is TGTGCCAGCAGCTTAGGCGGACTAGCGGGGGGTAGCGAGCAGTTCTTC.

CDR3 in DNA: TGTGCCAGTAGTCCGTGGACAGGGTCTAGCAATCAGCCCCAGCATTTT. Translation: CASSPWTGSSNQPQHF. The chain joins TRBV19 to TRBJ1-5; 8 bases line up with TRBD1. The junction had 6 bases not matched to a gene; V was cut back by 5 bases and J by 0 bases. From germline, CDR1 is LNHDA and CDR2 SQIVND (reference sequence). The CDR3 length is 16 residues.

The chain combines TRBV6-1 with TRBJ1-5; TRBD1 matches 7 bases. This CDR3 has 14 residues. V trimming: 5 bases; J trimming: 2 bases; junction bases outside the gene matches: 3. CDR1 MNHNS and CDR2 SASEGT come from the germline V gene. CDR3 nucleotides: TGTGCCAGCAGTCCCAGGGGGGGCAATCAGCCCCAGCATTTT. Amino acid sequence: CASSPRGGNQPQHF.

The rearrangement uses TRBV6-5 and TRBJ2-1; D is uncertain. V shed 2 bases and J shed 6 bases, with 11 bases lying between them. The length of the CDR3 is 14 residues. Germline values: CDR1 MNHEY, CDR2 SVGAGI. The CDR3: CASSYDRALNEQFF. CDR3 DNA: TGTGCCAGCAGTTACGATCGAGCCCTCAATGAGCAGTTCTTC.

J is TRBJ2-5 and V is TRBV30, with D possibly being TRBD2 (5 bases). Trimming removed 5 bases from V and 4 bases from J, with 14 bases in between. Germline V gene lookup returns CDR1 GTSNPN and CDR2 SVGIG (reference sequence). There are 13 residues in the CDR3. The CDR3 nucleotides read TGTGCCTGGGGTAGAGGGATGAGAGAGACCCAGTACTTC. Residues: CAWGRGMRETQYF.

J is TRBJ1-2 and V is TRBV30; 11 bases agree with TRBD1. CDR1 GTSNPN and CDR2 SVGIG come from the germline V gene (reference sequence). The CDR3 is 14 amino acids. The V gene end was trimmed by 7 bases and the J gene end by 1 base; junction bases not matched to a gene: 5. DNA of the CDR3: TGTGCCTCCGCGGGACAGGGGGATAACTATGGCTACACCTTC. The encoded protein is CASAGQGDNYGYTF.

The genes are TRBV4-1 and TRBJ1-2, with D uncertain. The CDR3 spans 16 residues. CDR1 is MGHRA, CDR2 YSYEKL, per germline. Trimming pared 2 bases from V and 1 base from J, leaving 14 bases between. Written as DNA, the CDR3 is TGCGCCAGCAGCCAAATCCTAAAACAGTATAACTATGGCTACACCTTC. It translates to CASSQILKQYNYGYTF.